The rows below give T cell receptor beta chains drawn from one sample of a study of radiation and T cells in renal cell carcinoma. Assay: immunoSEQ multiplex PCR; the TCRdb copy retains only in-frame clones and omits some. The profile shows approximately 9,800 clones, over 60% of them singletons. Sequenced material: tumor tissue, taken from a patient whose treatment was nephrectomy without radiotherapy. These receptors came from a man aged 55 to 70 with renal cell carcinoma. Both conserved end residues are part of each CDR3. A row's size may be missing; if present it is once, few, many or a size class.

clone_size: once; v_call: TRBV6-5; cdr3_aa: CASRRGGPQETQYF
clone_size: .; v_call: TRBV28; cdr3_aa: CASSLSGEGSNQPQHF
clone_size: .; v_call: TRBV19; cdr3_aa: CASSPGPGNTGELFF
clone_size: .; v_call: TRBV7-9; cdr3_aa: CGVGNYGYTF
clone_size: medium-sized; v_call: TRBV7-9; cdr3_aa: CASSSPDRADGYTF
clone_size: .; v_call: TRBV11-2; cdr3_aa: CASSPSGAYGYTF
clone_size: medium-sized; v_call: TRBV7-9; cdr3_aa: CASSLLGTATGELFF
clone_size: .; v_call: TRBV28; cdr3_aa: CASSLSGSGGWYF
clone_size: few; v_call: TRBV30; cdr3_aa: CAWSFPGQGRYGYTF
clone_size: .; v_call: TRBV5-1; cdr3_aa: CASSRDRAWEQYF
clone_size: .; v_call: TRBV4-3; cdr3_aa: CASSQEESGRAAYEQYF
clone_size: .; v_call: TRBV13; cdr3_aa: CASRVATTISPLHF
clone_size: medium-sized; v_call: TRBV6-6; cdr3_aa: CAGGLAGYNEQFF
clone_size: medium-sized; v_call: TRBV5-6; cdr3_aa: CASSFGTGTFGYTF
clone_size: once; v_call: TRBV30; cdr3_aa: CAWSFTYTGLAGGLRQFF
clone_size: .; v_call: TRBV4-1; cdr3_aa: CASSQERRRHNEQFF
clone_size: .; v_call: TRBV2; cdr3_aa: CASRGGTDGRNEQFF
clone_size: .; v_call: TRBV30; cdr3_aa: CAWSGLAGGELFF
clone_size: .; v_call: TRBV4-1; cdr3_aa: CASSQETGTLTGELFF
clone_size: .; v_call: TRBV9; cdr3_aa: CASSASGYEPQHF
clone_size: .; v_call: TRBV7-3; cdr3_aa: CASSSSRPGELFF
clone_size: .; v_call: TRBV4-1; cdr3_aa: CASSQGAGVAYGYTF
clone_size: .; v_call: TRBV5-4; cdr3_aa: CASSRKTGGTDTQYF
clone_size: .; v_call: TRBV27; cdr3_aa: CASSFSGPSGANVLTF
clone_size: medium-sized; v_call: TRBV19; cdr3_aa: CASAPTRQSGNTIYF
clone_size: .; v_call: TRBV30; cdr3_aa: CACVAGGYNEQFF
clone_size: .; v_call: TRBV28; cdr3_aa: CASRPRQLEQYF
clone_size: .; v_call: TRBV6-4; cdr3_aa: CASSPQPSYNSPLHF
clone_size: .; v_call: TRBV4-1; cdr3_aa: CASSQQEGAAFYGYTF
clone_size: .; v_call: TRBV5-1; cdr3_aa: CASRLQGHGDTQYF
clone_size: .; v_call: TRBV28; cdr3_aa: CASSLPIGTEAFF
clone_size: .; v_call: TRBV2; cdr3_aa: CASGGLAGVTDTQYF
clone_size: .; v_call: TRBV7-8; cdr3_aa: CASSTHTTGGGGKLFF
clone_size: .; v_call: TRBV11-1; cdr3_aa: CASSLKRTTVTDTQYF
clone_size: .; v_call: TRBV4-2; cdr3_aa: CASSQDRLQGPGQPQHF
clone_size: .; v_call: TRBV7-2; cdr3_aa: CASSLVPAGASEQYF
clone_size: few; v_call: TRBV7-9; cdr3_aa: CASSLGGDFQPQHF
clone_size: .; v_call: TRBV20-1; cdr3_aa: CSAFPRNGYTF
clone_size: .; v_call: TRBV2; cdr3_aa: CASSAGDGRTDTQYF
clone_size: .; v_call: TRBV18; cdr3_aa: CASSAGPMEAFF
clone_size: .; v_call: TRBV19; cdr3_aa: CASSIRTGGPNQPQHF
clone_size: once; v_call: TRBV7-6; cdr3_aa: CASSLIGTGDGYTF
clone_size: .; v_call: TRBV5-1; cdr3_aa: CASSFRTALISGANVLTF
clone_size: .; v_call: TRBV29-1; cdr3_aa: CSVDVSGYGYTF
clone_size: .; v_call: TRBV6-5; cdr3_aa: CASRGVTDTQYF
clone_size: .; v_call: TRBV7-9; cdr3_aa: CASSSPGTGGGYTF
clone_size: .; v_call: TRBV5-6; cdr3_aa: CASSLAPNIYEQYF
clone_size: .; v_call: TRBV18; cdr3_aa: CASSRGQASNGNQPQHF
clone_size: once; v_call: TRBV29-1; cdr3_aa: CSALSGVGGADTQYF
clone_size: medium-sized; v_call: TRBV20-1; cdr3_aa: CGLVGVPEAFF
clone_size: .; v_call: TRBV13; cdr3_aa: CASSLGQGYTEAFF
clone_size: .; v_call: TRBV12-5; cdr3_aa: CASGAPEGTGYTF
clone_size: .; v_call: TRBV29-1; cdr3_aa: CSVRVGDEQYF
clone_size: .; v_call: TRBV7-9; cdr3_aa: CASSEGQGARDEKLFF
clone_size: .; v_call: TRBV27; cdr3_aa: CASRMDRDHEQYF
clone_size: .; v_call: TRBV20-1; cdr3_aa: CSVDSYGYTF
clone_size: .; v_call: TRBV6-4; cdr3_aa: CASSDQEFGEQFF
clone_size: .; v_call: TRBV7-7; cdr3_aa: CASSSGQGATGELFF
clone_size: few; v_call: TRBV25-1; cdr3_aa: CASSGLAGGRGEQYF
clone_size: .; v_call: TRBV19; cdr3_aa: CASSIGTGFQPQHF